This T cell receptor (beta chain) came from a study of shared clonotypes between healthy human individuals (TCRdb year 2020). In the study overall: Three men and a couple of women, aged 18 to 49 years, made up the cohort. For each donor, CD4 naive and CD4 memory were each run on three plates, CD8 naive on two plates, and CD8 memory on one plate. To estimate repertoire size and how much clonotypes are shared between individuals, the study performed deep sequencing of blood TCR repertoires from roughly five healthy adults. Libraries were prepared and TCR repertoires were sequenced by different laboratories using diverse techniques, in order to increase sequencing depth and limit assay-specific biases. Each donor's leukapheresis produced roughly between roughly 0.85 and 9 billion PBMCs.

Summary of the overall study and its limitations: Larger estimated clonotype richness was generally found for naive subsets than for memory subsets. Sharing across several donors was observed for about 5% of naive CD4, less than 4% of naive CD8, 2% to 2.5% of memory CD4, and 0.4% of memory CD8 clonotypes. Because the study included only a small number of donors, the genetic and exposure-history diversity represented was limited. Only blood was sampled, and tissue TCR repertoires likely differ from those in blood. Compared with non-shared clonotypes, clonotypes shared by all four sorted-subset donors had higher generation probabilities. Based on pairwise subsampling, the degree of clonotype sharing among donors was expected to be affected by sequencing depth. Rarefaction of sorted-subset datasets indicated incomplete sequencing despite the large sequencing depth.

Using the deep immunoSEQ assay, multiplex PCR amplified TCR CDR3 regions from genomic DNA. Genomic DNA extracted from each cell subset was distributed evenly over all wells of several immunoSEQ 96-well plates, and each plate served as one replicate. For sorted subsets, 200 ng of genomic DNA, equivalent to 30,000 or so T cell genomes, went into each replicate PCR. Purified libraries were quantified with a Qubit 3.0 fluorometer, sized on a Bioanalyzer 2100, and re-quantified with the KAPA Library Quantification kit. Every immunoSEQ 96-well plate was sequenced on a separate single-read 150-cycle Illumina NextSeq 550 flow cell. Regarding the original processing steps: Because the immunoSEQ output included only junctional sequences and no quality scores, the filtering could not be the same as the filtering used for full-length reads. To assign V/J genes and CDR3, sequences were annotated against IMGT germline references using PyIR, a Python wrapper for IgBLAST v1.9. Reads were filtered out if the reads had weak V/J assignments (E-value above 1e-6), no CDR3, stop codons, out-of-frame junctions, or ambiguous translated residues. V3J clonotypes were defined by identical inferred V gene, J gene, and CDR3 amino acid sequence. The percentage overlap between two repertoires was calculated by dividing the number of shared unique clonotypes by the size of the smaller repertoire. Three approaches were used to assess repertoire richness: RTK rarefaction, the Chao1 estimator, and Recon v2.1 estimates of unobserved clonotypes. Generation probabilities were computed with OLGA for all TCRbeta clonotypes obtained by the gDNA method from four donors. The clones in this table, taken by TCRdb from immuneACCESS, are in-frame only. Not every clone is retained; where verified, under half of the shortfall comes from an unresolved V gene, and the cause of the rest is unknown. Clone size and V and J calls were adopted from that table, with D and trimming inferred from the DNA. Within this sample are about 1.1 million clones, with 78% of them counted one time only. In total, the top ten clones hold approximately 0.56% of the sample.

The donors were healthy, HIV-negative adults who had no recently reported acute infections or vaccinations. Every donor was a Caucasian adult living in Nashville, Tennessee, USA. CD4+ T cells were enriched by magnetic negative selection; naive cells were then positively selected on CD45RA, and the negative fraction formed the memory subset. After blood collection by leukapheresis, PBMCs were isolated using Ficoll-Histopaque density gradient centrifugation and then cryopreserved in the vapor phase of liquid nitrogen. Purity and quantity of every magnetically sorted T cell population were checked by analytical flow cytometry. Genomic DNA was isolated from every sorted fraction and measured by UV absorbance on a Nanodrop 2000c. Including the terminal cysteine and phenylalanine, the CDR3 comprises 14 residues. Only the CDR3 portion is preserved as DNA: 42 bases, with reading frame beginning at the first base. V loses 4 bases at its end and J loses 8 bases; junction bases beyond the gene matches: 9. According to the germline V gene (reference sequence), CDR1 reads MNHNY and CDR2 reads SVGAGI.

Notes on this clone: Its antigen target is currently unknown. Per-nucleotide qualities are absent, and no much larger clonotype sits a single base away.

The receptor was derived from a man in his late teens or twenties in good health. Some clones in this sample may be carry-over from other donors' samples. The receptor chain draws on TRBV6-6 and TRBJ1-1; TRBD1 lines up with 8 middle nucleotides. The sequenced sample was memory CD4+ T cells from PBMCs. In light of the paper, this sample's cell subset or site label describes: CD45RA-negative fraction. The CDR3 is CASSLAGGMSEAFF. The DNA sequence follows: TGTGCCAGCAGTTTGGCAGGGGGCATGTCCGAAGCTTTCTTT.